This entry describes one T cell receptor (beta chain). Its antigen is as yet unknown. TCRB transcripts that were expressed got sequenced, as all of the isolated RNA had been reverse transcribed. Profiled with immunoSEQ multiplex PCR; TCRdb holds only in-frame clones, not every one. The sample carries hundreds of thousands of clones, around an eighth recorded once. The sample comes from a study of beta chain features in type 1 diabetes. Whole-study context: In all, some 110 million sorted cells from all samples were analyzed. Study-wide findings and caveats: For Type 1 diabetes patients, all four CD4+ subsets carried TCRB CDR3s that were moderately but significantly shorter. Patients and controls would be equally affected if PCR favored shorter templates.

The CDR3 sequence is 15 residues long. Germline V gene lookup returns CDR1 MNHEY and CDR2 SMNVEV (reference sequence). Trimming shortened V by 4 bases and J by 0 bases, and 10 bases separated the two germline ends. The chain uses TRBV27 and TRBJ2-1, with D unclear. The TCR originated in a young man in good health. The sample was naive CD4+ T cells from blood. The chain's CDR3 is CASSSSRSSYNEQFF. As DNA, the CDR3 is TGTGCCAGCAGTTCCTCTAGGAGCTCCTACAATGAGCAGTTCTTC.